Shown below are 16 T cell receptor beta chains from a single sample sequenced in a study of identical twins. In TCRdb, the 5' RACE reads were re-called with MiXCR into one record per CDR3 protein. The sample includes roughly 240,000 distinct CDR3 sequences, 7.5% seen only once; the top ten take about 5.6%. These data were also filed under a second study, of yellow fever vaccine responses in identical twins.

Specimen: CD8+ T cells sorted from blood. The receptors shown here come from a woman younger than 35 in good health.

This clonotype was seen only a few times. The chain recombines TRBV20-1 with TRBJ2-1, with D tentatively TRBD1 (6 bases). V shed 5 bases and J shed 6 bases, with 17 bases lying between them. Germline assignment: CDR1 DFQATT and CDR2 SNEGSKA (reference sequence). The CDR3 runs 14 residues. For the CDR3, the DNA is TGCAGTGCTCAGGGGAACGTTTGGAGCAATGAGCAGTTCTTC. It translates to CSAQGNVWSNEQFF.

V is TRBV12-3 or TRBV12-4 and J is TRBJ2-1; 7 bases match TRBD1. V dropped 5 bases and J dropped 3; count of bases not matched to a gene: 7. The CDR3 runs to 15 residues. The CDR3 bases are TGTGCCAGCAGTCAATCTCGGGACAGCTACAATGAGCAGTTCTTC. Protein: CASSQSRDSYNEQFF.

This clonotype was detected many times. The chain recombines TRBV9 with TRBJ1-2; D is uncertain. V lost 0 bases and J 2 bases, leaving 11 bases between the germline ends. This CDR3 has 15 residues. Germline V gene lookup returns CDR1 SGDLS and CDR2 YYNGEE. CDR3 protein: CASSVDGGFNYGYTF. The CDR3 region has the DNA TGTGCCAGCAGCGTAGACGGAGGATTCAACTATGGCTACACCTTC. The full variable domain, rest sourced from reference TRBV9 and TRBJ1-2, is DSGVTQTPKHLITATGQRVTLRCSPRSGDLSVYWYQQSLDQGLQFLIQYYNGEERAKGNILERFSAQQFPDLHSELNLSSLELGDSALYFCASSVDGGFNYGYTFGSGTRLTVV.

This clonotype was detected many times. The chain combines TRBV2 with TRBJ2-2, with 10 bases lining up with TRBD1. The junction had 6 bases not matched to a gene; V was cut back by 4 bases and J by 7 bases. The CDR3 consists of 15 residues. Germline-derived CDR1 and CDR2 are SNHLY and FYNNEI. CDR3: CASSVRDRGVGELFF. Written as DNA, the CDR3 is TGTGCCAGCAGTGTCCGGGACAGGGGTGTCGGGGAGCTGTTTTTT.

This clonotype has ten or more counts. The rearrangement links TRBV11-2 to TRBJ1-5; no definite D call. V lost 1 base and J lost 4, with 8 bases in between. The CDR3 has 14 residues. Germline V gene lookup returns CDR1 SGHAT and CDR2 FQNNGV. This chain's CDR3 is CASSLAGPNQPQHF. In DNA, the CDR3 is TGTGCCAGCAGCTTAGCAGGCCCGAATCAGCCCCAGCATTTT.

This clonotype came up many times. The gene calls are TRBV12-3 or TRBV12-4 and TRBJ2-1; 7 nucleotides line up with TRBD1. The CDR3 is made up of 17 amino acids. V lost 2 bases to trimming and J lost 3 bases; unmatched junction nucleotides: 10. CDR3 amino acids: CASSLNPLGGFYNEQFF. The CDR3 DNA follows: TGTGCCAGCAGTTTAAACCCCTTAGGGGGCTTCTACAATGAGCAGTTCTTC.

The rearrangement uses TRBV5-1 and TRBJ1-2; maybe TRBD1 (5 bases). The CDR3 length is 16 residues. The germline CDR1 and CDR2 sequences are SGHRS and YFSETQ. Trimming took off 4 bases at V and 4 bases at J, with 20 bases between the two ends. The CDR3 coding sequence is TGCGCCAGCAGCCCCGACTCAGGGTTTAGGGGCTATGGCTACACCTTC. It codes for CASSPDSGFRGYGYTF.

This clonotype showed up many times. V gene TRBV27 combines with J gene TRBJ1-1, with D possibly matching TRBD1 (5 bases). V lost 8 bases to trimming and J lost 7 bases, with 17 bases between them. Germline CDR1 is MNHEY and CDR2 is SMNVEV (reference sequence). The CDR3 loop spans 13 amino acids. The CDR3 sequence: CASGLWGYDEAFF. The CDR3 DNA reads TGTGCCAGCGGGCTGTGGGGGTATGATGAAGCTTTCTTT.

DNA of the CDR3: TGTGCCAGCAGTGAATGGGACTTCACGACAGGGCTGGGCTCTGGGGCCAACGTCCTGACTTTC. Its protein product is CASSEWDFTTGLGSGANVLTF. This chain uses TRBV25-1 with TRBJ2-6, with a possible D match to TRBD1 (7 bases). The CDR3 spans 21 residues. V dropped 1 base and J dropped 0 bases, with 22 bases sitting between them. From germline, CDR1 is MGHDK and CDR2 SYGVNS.

This clonotype was seen at least ten times. This chain links TRBV4-2 with TRBJ1-1; TRBD1 aligns across 9 bases. The CDR3 consists of 15 residues. Germline assignment: CDR1 LGHNA and CDR2 YNFKEQ. The ends lost 2 bases at V and 1 base at J; junction bases unmatched: 2. CDR3 in DNA: TGTGCCAGCAGCCAAAAGGGACAGGGGAACACTGAAGCTTTCTTT. Its translation: CASSQKGQGNTEAFF.

Ten or more counts support this clonotype. The chain links TRBV11-2 to TRBJ2-1, with 8 bases fitting TRBD1. The J segment lost 14 bases and the V segment lost 6 bases, leaving 15 bases of the junction unmatched. This CDR3 comprises 14 residues. Looked up from germline, CDR1 is SGHAT and CDR2 is FQNNGV. The CDR3 is CASSTGTGLYAEFF. The CDR3, as DNA: TGTGCCAGCAGTACCGGGACAGGACTTTACGCGGAGTTCTTC.

In this sample, this clonotype turned up a few times. The chain joins TRBV7-9 to TRBJ2-7; tentative D call: TRBD2 (6 bases). CDR1 is SEHNR and CDR2 is FQNEAQ in the germline V gene (reference sequence). There are 12 residues in the CDR3. The CDR3 sequence: CAGSSGGYEQYV. The DNA for the CDR3 is TGTGCCGGCAGCTCCGGGGGCTACGAGCAGTACGTC.

The chain uses TRBV4-1 and TRBJ2-7; TRBD2 matches at 12 bases. From germline, CDR1 is MGHRA and CDR2 YSYEKL. With V trimmed by 0 bases and J by 2 bases, 14 bases remained unmatched. This CDR3 region has 20 residues. The CDR3 DNA is TGCGCCAGCAGCCAAGACCCCTCACTAGCGGGAGGAGTTTGGGCCTACGAGCAGTACTTC. It yields the protein CASSQDPSLAGGVWAYEQYF.

The V and J genes are TRBV10-3 and TRBJ2-3; 8 nucleotides agree with TRBD2. V shed 4 bases, J shed 3 bases, and the junction held 3 bases outside the gene matches. This CDR3 comprises 14 residues. Germline V gives CDR1 ENHRY, CDR2 SYGVKD. The CDR3 bases are TGTGCCATCAGTGCAGAGCGGGGGACAGATACGCAGTATTTT. Translating it yields CAISAERGTDTQYF.

This chain joins TRBV5-6 and TRBJ2-7; weak D call: TRBD1 (6 bases). The CDR3 is made up of 15 amino acids. V lost 3 bases and J lost 0, with 13 bases in between. CDR1 SGHDT and CDR2 YYEEEE come from the germline V gene. The CDR3 nucleotides read TGTGCCAGCAGCTCGCCTTGGGACAACTCCTACGAGCAGTACTTC. Translation gives CASSSPWDNSYEQYF.

This clonotype has at least ten counts. This rearrangement joins TRBV12-3 or TRBV12-4 to TRBJ2-3; D unclear. This CDR3 contains 12 residues. V dropped 3 bases and J dropped 9 bases, with 10 bases sitting between them. DNA for the CDR3: TGTGCCAGCAGTTTTAGTCTGGAAACGCAGTATTTT. Protein sequence: CASSFSLETQYF.